The 17 T cell receptor beta chains in this list originate from one sample, sequenced in a study of CD8 T cells in ankylosing spondylitis. Antigen specificity for these receptors is unknown. Study conclusions and caveats: What appeared characteristic of ankylosing spondylitis blood was a TCR beta motif of eight highly homologous variants.

One entry per CDR3 protein, called by TCRdb with MiXCR from the 5' RACE reads. Seen here are about 540,000 distinct CDR3 sequences, 12% observed once, and the top ten hold about 6.5%. The sequenced sample consisted of blood, either unsorted or a sorted T cell fraction (not recorded which). These receptors originate from a male donor with ankylosing spondylitis.

The chain joins TRBV20-1 to TRBJ2-2; D gene uncertain. Germline V gene sequence: CDR1 DFQATT, CDR2 SNEGSKA (reference sequence). Trimming shortened V by 6 bases and J by 7 bases, and 18 bases separated the two germline ends. The CDR3 extends over 14 amino acids. This chain's CDR3 is CSATGAVAHGELFF. The CDR3 coding sequence is TGCAGTGCAACCGGCGCGGTTGCCCACGGGGAGCTGTTTTTT.

This clonotype was counted ten times or more. The V call is TRBV5-1, the J call TRBJ2-1, with D unclear. The CDR3 loop spans 13 amino acids. With 2 bases removed from V and 6 bases from J, the gap between germline ends came to 9 bases. Germline lookup yields CDR1 SGHRS and CDR2 YFSETQ. The CDR3 nucleotides are TGCGCCAGCAGCTTTCTCAGCAGCAATGAGCAGTTCTTC. This translates into CASSFLSSNEQFF.

This clonotype was observed many times. V is TRBV15 and J is TRBJ2-1; D unresolved. The V gene lost 6 bases and the J gene lost 4 bases, with 10 bases spanning the gap. Germline CDR1 and CDR2: LNHNV and YYDKDF (reference sequence). This CDR3 has 13 amino acids. This chain's CDR3 is CATSPRPYNEQFF. Here the CDR3 DNA reads TGTGCCACCAGTCCCCGGCCTTACAATGAGCAGTTCTTC.

The chain is built from TRBV2 and TRBJ1-1; no clear D gene. Germline assignment: CDR1 SNHLY and CDR2 FYNNEI. The ends were cut back, 1 base at V and 3 bases at J, with 15 bases in the middle. The CDR3 loop spans 16 amino acids. Here the CDR3 reads CASSEVIGVGYTEAFF. CDR3 in DNA: TGTGCCAGCAGTGAAGTGATCGGGGTCGGGTACACTGAAGCTTTCTTT.

The table lists this clonotype with a few counts. V and J are TRBV25-1 and TRBJ2-7; no clear D gene. Germline V gene sequence: CDR1 MGHDK, CDR2 SYGVNS. With 4 bases removed from V and 2 bases from J, the gap between germline ends came to 9 bases. The CDR3 is 13 amino acids. CDR3 sequence: CASSAHVTYEQYF. The CDR3 bases are TGTGCCAGCAGTGCGCACGTCACCTACGAGCAGTACTTC.

This chain connects TRBV11-1 to TRBJ2-2, with 12 bases fitting TRBD2. Trimming cost V 6 bases and J 5 bases; bases outside gene matches: 13. There are 18 residues in the CDR3. CDR1 is SGHAT and CDR2 is FQDESV in the germline V gene (reference sequence). Here the CDR3 reads CASRPRLAGATGTGELFF. The CDR3 DNA is TGTGCCAGCAGACCTCGACTAGCGGGAGCCACAGGTACCGGGGAGCTGTTTTTT.

The gene calls are TRBV12-3 or TRBV12-4 and TRBJ2-1; D is possibly TRBD2 (6 bases). The length of the CDR3 is 15 residues. Between the trimmed V and J ends, which lost 6 bases and 5 bases, there was a span of 17 bases. CDR3: CASSLTQGGHNEQFF. The CDR3 DNA reads TGTGCCAGCAGCCTAACGCAAGGAGGGCACAATGAGCAGTTCTTC.

J is TRBJ1-2 and V is TRBV27; perhaps TRBD1 as D (5 bases). CDR3 length: 15 residues. With 2 bases removed from V and 4 bases from J, the gap between germline ends came to 14 bases. Germline loops: CDR1 MNHEY, CDR2 SMNVEV (reference sequence). In nucleotides, the CDR3 is TGTGCCAGCAGTTTACAGGCCGCTAGGGGCTATGGCTACACCTTC. This encodes CASSLQAARGYGYTF.

A note on this clonotype: The germline gene is not matched at one end of the junction; a read error may be the cause. The chain couples TRBV20-1 to TRBJ2-3, with 11 bases aligning to TRBD2. The CDR3 extends over 13 amino acids. Germline CDR1 and CDR2: DFQATT and SNEGSKA (reference sequence). As DNA, the CDR3 is TGTAAGACTAGCGGGGTGAGCACAGATACGCAGTATTTT. This sequence encodes CKTSGVSTDTQYF.

This clonotype was detected only a few times. The V gene is TRBV7-2, the J gene TRBJ2-3; D gene unclear. CDR3 length equals 14 residues. V was clipped by 3 bases and J by 2 bases, with 9 bases between them. Per the germline V gene, CDR1 is SGHTA and CDR2 is FQGNSA. This CDR3 reads CASSFSVDTDTQYF. DNA of the CDR3: TGTGCCAGCAGCTTTTCGGTTGACACAGATACGCAGTATTTT.

The table lists this clonotype with a few counts. One end of the junction fails to match germline, which may point to a read error. V is TRBV5-1 and J is TRBJ2-1, with 8 positions matching TRBD2. This CDR3 has 16 residues. Germline assignment: CDR1 SGHRS and CDR2 YFSETQ. The CDR3 DNA reads as TGCGCCAGCAGCTTCGGGGTAGCGGGAATTTACAGTGAGCAGTTCTTC. As protein: CASSFGVAGIYSEQFF.

This chain links TRBV9 with TRBJ2-1; perhaps TRBD2 as D (5 bases). CDR1 is SGDLS, CDR2 YYNGEE, per germline. The CDR3 contains 14 residues. V was shortened by 0 bases and J by 3 bases, with 7 bases between the two germline ends. Written as DNA, the CDR3 is TGTGCCAGCAGCGTAGCCGGGATCTACAATGAGCAGTTCTTC. Its translation is CASSVAGIYNEQFF.

The chain carries TRBV4-1 and TRBJ1-5, with 8 nucleotides matching TRBD1. Losses at the gene ends were 2 bases for V and 4 bases for J; bases not matched to a gene: 7. The CDR3 length is 16 residues. Germline lookup yields CDR1 MGHRA and CDR2 YSYEKL. CDR3 nucleotides: TGCGCCAGCAGCCAATTATCTGGGACAGGAAATCAGCCCCAGCATTTT. This codes for CASSQLSGTGNQPQHF.

This clonotype was seen a handful of times. The V call is TRBV4-1, the J call TRBJ1-5; D uncertain. Germline CDR1 MGHRA, CDR2 YSYEKL. The CDR3 is made up of 17 amino acids. V gave up 1 base and J gave up 1 base, with 14 bases separating them. CDR3 sequence: CASSQVGVGSSNQPQHF. CDR3 in DNA: TGCGCCAGCAGCCAAGTTGGGGTCGGGAGCAGCAATCAGCCCCAGCATTTT.

This sequence joins TRBV10-3 and TRBJ1-6, with TRBD1 matching 7 bases. The length of the CDR3 is 14 residues. V lost 4 bases to trimming and J lost 7 bases; unmatched junction nucleotides: 4. The germline V gene encodes CDR1 ENHRY and CDR2 SYGVKD. CDR3 coding DNA: TGTGCCATCAGTGGCGGACAGGAGAATTCACCCCTCCACTTT. It specifies CAISGGQENSPLHF.

The V call is TRBV29-1, the J call TRBJ1-1, with D possibly being TRBD1 (6 bases). Germline-derived CDR1 and CDR2 are SQVTM and ANQGSEA. The CDR3 has 14 amino acids. Trimming took 3 bases from V and 2 from J, leaving 13 bases between them. In DNA, the CDR3 is TGCAGCGTTGAGTTCCGCAGGGGTAACACTGAAGCTTTCTTT. It translates to CSVEFRRGNTEAFF.

The V and J genes are TRBV15 and TRBJ1-1, with no clear D. CDR3 length: 12 residues. Germline CDR1 and CDR2: LNHNV and YYDKDF (reference sequence). The V end was cut by 1 base, the J end by 5 bases, with 5 bases between. CDR3 bases: TGTGCCACCAGCAGAGGCAAGACTGAAGCTTTCTTT. Translated, it gives CATSRGKTEAFF.